The entry below gives a single TCR beta chain sequence along with its context. Its antigen is currently unknown. The sample belongs to a study of cytomegalovirus exposure and HLA in healthy donors. Across the study: About 85 million unique TCRs from HLA-typed donors were held in an early release of data.

Vbeta (60) and Jbeta (13) primers were used in the PCR. Sequencing used immunoSEQ multiplex PCR; TCRdb keeps in-frame clones, though not all of them. The profile shows about 110,000 clones, 76% of them singletons. Study findings and constraints: Association of 15,000 to 20,000 TCR beta sequences with HLA alleles was found at 0.05 false discovery rate in a later analysis. Versus the roughly 640-donor mean, an Asian-associated ancestry cluster reportedly showed fewer N-insertions in a later analysis. A link between a missense DCLRE1C variant and TCR beta V- and J-gene trimming emerged from a later analysis.

CDR1 and CDR2 (germline): MDHEN, SYDVKM. V shed 6 bases and J shed 7 bases, with 6 bases lying between them. CDR3 length: 10 residues. Sequencing used PBMCs. The chain is built from TRBV28 and TRBJ1-2; no clear D gene. The TCR comes from a man aged 25-40 years in good health and CMV-seropositive. This CDR3 is CASREIGYTF. The DNA for the CDR3 is TGTGCCAGCAGGGAGATTGGCTACACCTTC.